The clone carrying this T cell receptor (beta chain) was recorded at least ten times. Its cognate antigen is unknown. The data originate from a study of T cells in Graves' hyperthyroidism and ophthalmopathy. Overall study context: Peripheral blood was acquired at first diagnosis, ahead of any therapy whatsoever. Findings and limits, study-wide: Most expanded thyroid clonotypes above 0.001 recurred in blood.

TCR beta CDR3 sequences were amplified from RNA transcripts. The HTBI set primed first-round TCR CDR3 RT-PCR. TCRdb re-derived calls from the multiplex PCR reads in MiXCR, one entry per CDR3 protein. The sample consists of around 350,000 distinct CDR3 sequences, approximately 19% of them appearing once. The CDR3 runs 14 residues. The V segment lost 1 base and the J segment 5 bases; nucleotides outside the gene matches: 2. Germline assignment: CDR1 MDHEN and CDR2 SYDVKM. Hyperthyroidism patients were newly diagnosed, had disease duration under 2 months, and were aged 18 to 65 years. The TCR was taken from a woman aged 18-30 years with Graves' hyperthyroidism. The chain recombines TRBV28 with TRBJ2-5, with 9 bases identical to TRBD1. The specimen sequenced was blood. CDR3 sequence reads: CASSLSQGAETQYF. Here the CDR3 DNA reads TGTGCCAGCAGTTTATCACAGGGGGCGGAGACCCAGTACTTC.